Sequencing of this T cell receptor beta chain was carried out in a study of T cell responses to AZD1222 COVID-19 vaccine. Sequencing used immunoSEQ multiplex PCR; TCRdb keeps in-frame clones, though not all of them. Of tens of thousands of clones in the sample, about 74% are singletons; the top ten hold around 15%. The sequencing used peripheral blood, collected on day 0 of AZD1222 vaccination. This receptor was identified in an adult in good health.

The CDR3: CSSDGGRGLMNTEAFF. Here the CDR3 DNA reads TGCAGCTCGGATGGCGGGAGGGGGCTGATGAACACTGAAGCTTTCTTT. V is TRBV29-1 and J is TRBJ1-1; 7 bases map to TRBD1. The CDR3 has 16 amino acids. Germline CDR1 SQVTM, CDR2 ANQGSEA. The V and J ends lost 8 bases and 0 bases, in that order; junction bases with no gene match: 15.